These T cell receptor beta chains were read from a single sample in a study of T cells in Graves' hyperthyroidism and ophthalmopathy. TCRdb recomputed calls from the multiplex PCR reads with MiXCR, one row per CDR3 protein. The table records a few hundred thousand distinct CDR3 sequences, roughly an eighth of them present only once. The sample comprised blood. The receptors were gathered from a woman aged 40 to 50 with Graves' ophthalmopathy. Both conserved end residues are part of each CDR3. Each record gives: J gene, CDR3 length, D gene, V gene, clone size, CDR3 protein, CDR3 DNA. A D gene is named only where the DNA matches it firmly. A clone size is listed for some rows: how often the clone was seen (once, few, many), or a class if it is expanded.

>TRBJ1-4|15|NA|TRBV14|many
CASSPWARDGEKLFF
TGTGCCAGCAGCCCCTGGGCCCGGGACGGAGAAAAACTGTTTTTT
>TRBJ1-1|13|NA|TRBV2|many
CASSATQNTEAFF
TGTGCCAGCAGTGCTACACAGAACACTGAAGCTTTCTTT
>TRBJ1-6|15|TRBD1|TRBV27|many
CASSLYGQGISPLHF
TGTGCCAGCAGTTTATATGGACAGGGGATTTCACCCCTCCACTTT
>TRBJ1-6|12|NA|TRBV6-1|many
CASSTGDSPLHF
TGTGCCAGCTCAACCGGTGATTCACCCCTCCACTTT
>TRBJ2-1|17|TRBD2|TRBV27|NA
CASSLLLAGSSYNEQFF
TGTGCCAGCAGTTTACTACTAGCGGGAAGCTCCTACAATGAGCAGTTCTTC
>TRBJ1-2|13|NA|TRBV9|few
CASSVDDSYGYTF
TGTGCCAGCAGCGTAGATGATTCCTATGGCTACACCTTC
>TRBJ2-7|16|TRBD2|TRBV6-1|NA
CASSPRLAGGRGEQYF
TGTGCCAGCAGTCCCCGACTAGCGGGAGGGAGGGGGGAGCAGTACTTC
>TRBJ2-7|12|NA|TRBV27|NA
CASSEQTGEQYF
TGTGCCAGCAGTGAACAAACCGGCGAGCAGTACTTC
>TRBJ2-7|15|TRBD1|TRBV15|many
CATSSRGTGSYEQYF
TGTGCCACCAGCAGCCGCGGGACAGGGAGCTACGAGCAGTACTTC
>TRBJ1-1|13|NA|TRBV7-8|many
CASSLIGATEAFF
TGTGCCAGCAGCTTAATCGGGGCCACTGAAGCTTTCTTT
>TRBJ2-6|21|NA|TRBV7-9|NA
CASSSGWRSGSPRSGANVLTF
TGTGCCAGCAGCTCCGGGTGGAGGTCGGGCAGTCCCCGCTCTGGGGCCAACGTCCTGACTTTC
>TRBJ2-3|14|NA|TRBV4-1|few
CASSQDVTSDTQYF
TGCGCCAGCAGCCAAGATGTTACCTCAGATACGCAGTATTTT
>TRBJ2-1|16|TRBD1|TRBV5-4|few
CASSLDYEGAGNEQFF
TGTGCCAGCAGCTTGGATTACGAGGGGGCAGGCAATGAGCAGTTCTTC
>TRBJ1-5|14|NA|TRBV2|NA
CASSPGPYSQPQHF
TGTGCCAGCTCACCGGGACCCTACAGTCAGCCCCAGCATTTT
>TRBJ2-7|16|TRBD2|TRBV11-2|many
CASSPSLGLAGSEQYF
TGTGCCAGCAGCCCGAGTCTCGGACTAGCGGGAAGCGAGCAGTACTTC
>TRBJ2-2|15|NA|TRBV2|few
CASSPRTTNTGELFF
TGTGCCAGCAGTCCTCGGACAACGAACACCGGGGAGCTGTTTTTT
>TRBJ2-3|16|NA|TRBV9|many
CASSVVGGGYTDTQYF
TGTGCCAGCAGCGTAGTAGGGGGAGGCTACACAGATACGCAGTATTTT
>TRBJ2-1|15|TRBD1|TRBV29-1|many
CSVELGTGGHNEQFF
TGCAGCGTTGAGTTGGGGACAGGGGGTCACAATGAGCAGTTCTTC
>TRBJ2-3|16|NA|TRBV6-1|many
CASSGSIHSGTDTQYF
TGTGCCAGCAGTGGTAGCATTCACTCTGGCACAGATACGCAGTATTTT
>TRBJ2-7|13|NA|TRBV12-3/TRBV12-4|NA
CASSLIRSTEQYF
TGTGCCAGCAGTTTAATTAGGTCCACAGAGCAGTACTTC
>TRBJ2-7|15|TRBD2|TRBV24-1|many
CATSDGTSGTYEQYF
TGTGCCACCAGTGATGGGACTAGCGGAACCTACGAGCAGTACTTC
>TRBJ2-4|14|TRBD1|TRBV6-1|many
CATQGTGGKNIQYF
TGTGCCACCCAGGGGACAGGGGGTAAAAACATTCAGTACTTC
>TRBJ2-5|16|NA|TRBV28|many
CASSPLPRNKQETQYF
TGTGCCAGCAGTCCCTTACCCCGAAATAAGCAAGAGACCCAGTACTTC
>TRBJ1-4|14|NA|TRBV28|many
CASSFEGGNEKLFF
TGTGCCAGCAGTTTTGAGGGAGGCAATGAAAAACTGTTTTTT
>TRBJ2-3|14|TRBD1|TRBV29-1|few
CSVPRDRVTDTQYF
TGCAGCGTGCCGAGGGACAGGGTCACAGATACGCAGTATTTT
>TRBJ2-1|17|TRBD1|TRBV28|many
CASSLGAGTASYNEQFF
TGTGCCAGCAGTTTAGGGGCCGGGACAGCGTCCTACAATGAGCAGTTCTTC
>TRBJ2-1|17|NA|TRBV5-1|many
CASSFTFRDEFYNEQFF
TGCGCCAGCAGCTTCACTTTTCGGGACGAGTTCTACAATGAGCAGTTCTTC
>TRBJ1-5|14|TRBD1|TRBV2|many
CASTFDRVNQPQHF
TGTGCCAGCACATTCGACAGGGTCAATCAGCCCCAGCATTTT
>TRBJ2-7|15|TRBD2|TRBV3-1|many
CASSRIAGEGAEQYF
TGTGCCAGCAGCCGAATAGCGGGAGAGGGTGCCGAGCAGTACTTC
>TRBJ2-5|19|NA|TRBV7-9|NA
CASSQGGEGPVPLQETQYF
TGTGCCAGCAGCCAGGGGGGCGAGGGCCCCGTGCCTCTTCAAGAGACCCAGTACTTC
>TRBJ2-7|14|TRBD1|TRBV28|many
CASSFGQVIYEQYF
TGTGCCAGCAGTTTCGGACAGGTCATCTACGAGCAGTACTTC
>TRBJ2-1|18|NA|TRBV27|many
CASSLFGLVTSSYNEQFF
TGTGCCAGCAGTTTATTTGGTCTTGTTACTAGCAGCTACAATGAGCAGTTCTTC
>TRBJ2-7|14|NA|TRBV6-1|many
CASVDLRPAYEQYF
TGTGCCAGCGTCGACTTGCGTCCCGCATACGAGCAGTACTTC
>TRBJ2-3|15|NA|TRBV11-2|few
CASSILPGDTDTQYF
TGTGCCAGCAGCATCCTACCAGGTGACACAGATACGCAGTATTTT
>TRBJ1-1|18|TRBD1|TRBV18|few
CASSPRGTGGGKNTEAFF
TGTGCCAGCTCACCAAGAGGGACAGGGGGCGGGAAGAACACTGAAGCTTTCTTT
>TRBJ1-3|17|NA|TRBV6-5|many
CASSYPESGTSGNTIYF
TGTGCCAGCAGTTACCCAGAATCCGGGACTTCTGGAAACACCATATATTTT
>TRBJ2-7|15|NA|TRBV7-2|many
CASNPSVLIGYEQYF
TGTGCCAGCAACCCCTCGGTCCTAATCGGGTACGAGCAGTACTTC
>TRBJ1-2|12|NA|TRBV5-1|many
CASSLVRDGYTF
TGCGCCAGCAGCTTGGTGCGGGATGGCTACACCTTC
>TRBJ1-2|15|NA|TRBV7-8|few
CASSLGRQTLGGYTF
TGTGCCAGCAGCTTAGGAAGGCAAACCTTGGGCGGCTACACCTTC
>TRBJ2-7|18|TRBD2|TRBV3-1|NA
CASSPFRTSGGYPYEQYF
TGTGCCAGCAGTCCCTTTCGGACTAGCGGGGGCTACCCCTACGAGCAGTACTTC
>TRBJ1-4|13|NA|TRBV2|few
CASNPGPREKLFF
TGTGCCAGCAATCCTGGGCCGCGGGAAAAACTGTTTTTT
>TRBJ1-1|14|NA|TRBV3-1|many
CASSQAGRNTEAFF
TGTGCCAGCAGCCAAGCAGGGAGGAACACTGAAGCTTTCTTT
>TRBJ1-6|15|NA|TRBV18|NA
CASSTGPGSNSPLHF
TGTGCCAGCTCCACGGGCCCTGGGTCCAATTCACCCCTCCACTTT
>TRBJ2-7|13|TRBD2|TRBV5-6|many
CASSPGGGNEQYF
TGTGCCAGCAGCCCCGGGGGAGGGAACGAGCAGTACTTC
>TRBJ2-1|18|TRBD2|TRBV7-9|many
CASSLGRGLAGFYNEQFF
TGTGCCAGCAGCTTAGGTCGAGGGTTAGCGGGGTTCTACAATGAGCAGTTCTTC
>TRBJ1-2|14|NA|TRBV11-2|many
CASSFLRANYGYTF
TGTGCCAGCAGCTTTTTGAGGGCTAACTATGGCTACACCTTC
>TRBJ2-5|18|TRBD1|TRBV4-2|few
CASSQARPGTGDQETQYF
TGTGCCAGCAGCCAAGCTCGGCCCGGGACAGGTGACCAAGAGACCCAGTACTTC
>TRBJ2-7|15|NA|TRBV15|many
CATSRAPGVGYEQYF
TGTGCCACCAGCAGAGCTCCAGGGGTTGGCTACGAGCAGTACTTC
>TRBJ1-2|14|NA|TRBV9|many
CASSVVDAGYGYTF
TGTGCCAGCAGCGTAGTGGACGCGGGCTATGGCTACACCTTC
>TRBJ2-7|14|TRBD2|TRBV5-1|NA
CASSSSGTSYEQYF
TGCGCCAGCAGCTCCAGCGGGACCTCCTACGAGCAGTACTTC
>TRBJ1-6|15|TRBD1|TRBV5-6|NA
CASSTTGAGNSPLHF
TGTGCCAGCAGCACAACAGGGGCAGGGAATTCACCCCTCCACTTT
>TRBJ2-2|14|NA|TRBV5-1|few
CASSLLDGTGELFF
TGCGCCAGCAGCTTGTTGGACGGCACCGGGGAGCTGTTTTTT
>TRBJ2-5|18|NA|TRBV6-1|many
CASSESMASSPKRETQYF
TGTGCCAGCAGTGAATCGATGGCCTCCTCACCCAAGAGGGAGACCCAGTACTTC